The sequence of this T cell receptor (beta chain) was determined in a study of glioma-infiltrating T cells. TCR alpha and beta CDR3 regions were amplified from RNA using iRepertoire nested multiplex PCR. MiXCR, applied by TCRdb to the multiplex PCR reads, yields one record per CDR3 protein. The data show roughly 120,000 distinct CDR3 sequences, roughly 24% seen once. Counting both end residues, the CDR3 totals 17 amino acids. Germline CDR1 is MGHDK and CDR2 is SYGVNS. General study points: Gliomas, especially low-grade, showed above-expected tissue-blood divergence; non-neoplastic patients showed below.

Comments on this clonotype: What it binds is not known. This CDR3 is missing its conserved last phenylalanine or tryptophan, likely due to a read error. It is unclear where the CDR3 begins or ends on the DNA, so no DNA is shown, and the CDR3 is as TCRdb lists it.

The V gene is TRBV25-1, the J gene TRBJ2-2; TRBD2 is the table's D call, not checked against the DNA. The sequence derives from a human donor with low-grade glioma or glioblastoma, undergoing nonglioma brain surgery, or in good health (not recorded which). Specimen: glioma tissue, nonneoplastic brain tissue, or PBMCs (not recorded which). The CDR3 region is CASSEVVADLNTGEPFS.